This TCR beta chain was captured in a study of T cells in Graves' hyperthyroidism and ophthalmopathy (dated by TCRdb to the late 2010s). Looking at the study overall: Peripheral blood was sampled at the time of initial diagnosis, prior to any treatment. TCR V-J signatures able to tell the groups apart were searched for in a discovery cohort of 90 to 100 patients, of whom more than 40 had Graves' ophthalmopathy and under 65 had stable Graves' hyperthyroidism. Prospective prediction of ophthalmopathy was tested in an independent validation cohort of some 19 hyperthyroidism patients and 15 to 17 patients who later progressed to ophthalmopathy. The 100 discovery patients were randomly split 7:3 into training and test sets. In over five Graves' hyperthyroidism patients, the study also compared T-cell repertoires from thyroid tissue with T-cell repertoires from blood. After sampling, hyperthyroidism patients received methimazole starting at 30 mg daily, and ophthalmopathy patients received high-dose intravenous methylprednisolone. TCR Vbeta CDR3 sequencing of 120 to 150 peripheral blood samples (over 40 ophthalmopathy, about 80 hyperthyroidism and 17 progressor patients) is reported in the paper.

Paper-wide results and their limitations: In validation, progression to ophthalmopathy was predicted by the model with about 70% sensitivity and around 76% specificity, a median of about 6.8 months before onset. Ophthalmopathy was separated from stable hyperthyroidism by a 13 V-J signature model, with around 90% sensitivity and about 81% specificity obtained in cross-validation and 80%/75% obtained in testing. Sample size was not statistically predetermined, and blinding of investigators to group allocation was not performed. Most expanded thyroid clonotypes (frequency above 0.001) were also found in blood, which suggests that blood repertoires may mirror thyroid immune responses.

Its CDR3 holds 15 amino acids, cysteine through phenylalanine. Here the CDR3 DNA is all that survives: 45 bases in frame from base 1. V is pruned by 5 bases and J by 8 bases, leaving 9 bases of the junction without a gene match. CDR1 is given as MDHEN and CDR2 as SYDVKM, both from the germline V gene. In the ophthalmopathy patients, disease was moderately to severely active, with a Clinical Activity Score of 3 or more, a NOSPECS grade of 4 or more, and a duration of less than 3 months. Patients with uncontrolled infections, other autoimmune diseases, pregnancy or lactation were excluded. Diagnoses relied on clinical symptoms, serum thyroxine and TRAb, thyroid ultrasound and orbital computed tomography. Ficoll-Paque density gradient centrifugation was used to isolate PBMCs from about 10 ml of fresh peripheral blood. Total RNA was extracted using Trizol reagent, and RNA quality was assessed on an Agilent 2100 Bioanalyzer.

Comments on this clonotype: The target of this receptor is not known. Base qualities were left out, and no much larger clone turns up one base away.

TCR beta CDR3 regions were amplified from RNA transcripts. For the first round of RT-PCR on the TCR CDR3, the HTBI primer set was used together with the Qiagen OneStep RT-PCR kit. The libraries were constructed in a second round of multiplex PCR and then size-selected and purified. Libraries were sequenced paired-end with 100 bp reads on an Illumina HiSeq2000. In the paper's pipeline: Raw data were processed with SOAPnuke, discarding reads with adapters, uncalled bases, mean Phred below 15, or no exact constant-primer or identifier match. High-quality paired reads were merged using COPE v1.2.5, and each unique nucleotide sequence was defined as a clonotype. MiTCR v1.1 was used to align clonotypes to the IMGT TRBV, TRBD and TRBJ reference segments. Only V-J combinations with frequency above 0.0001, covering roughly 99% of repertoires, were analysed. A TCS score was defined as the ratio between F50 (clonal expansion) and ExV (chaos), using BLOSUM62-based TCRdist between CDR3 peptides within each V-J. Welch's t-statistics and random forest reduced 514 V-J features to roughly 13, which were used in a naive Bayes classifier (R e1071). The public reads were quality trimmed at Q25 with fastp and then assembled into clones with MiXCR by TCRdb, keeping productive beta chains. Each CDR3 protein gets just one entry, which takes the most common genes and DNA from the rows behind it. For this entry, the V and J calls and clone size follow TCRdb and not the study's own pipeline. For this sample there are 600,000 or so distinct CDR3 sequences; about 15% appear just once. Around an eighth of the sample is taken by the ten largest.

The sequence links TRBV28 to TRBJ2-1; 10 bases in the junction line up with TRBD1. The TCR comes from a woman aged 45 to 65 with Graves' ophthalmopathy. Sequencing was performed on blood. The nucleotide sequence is TGTGCCAGCAGTCCCGACAGGGGGCTAACTTATGAGCAGTTCTTC. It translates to CASSPDRGLTYEQFF.